This TCR beta chain was documented in a study of blood T cell repertoires in COVID-19. Study-level information: COVID-19 samples, acute and convalescent, were from the United States, Italy and Spain.

V trimming: 4 bases; J trimming: 5 bases; junction bases outside the gene matches: 7. The CDR3 runs to 16 residues. Germline CDR1 is SGHRS and CDR2 is YFSETQ. Authors' data handling: From reference gene primer amplification, estimates of nucleated cell counts were derived. Using immunoSEQ multiplex PCR, the repertoire was profiled, and TCRdb retains in-frame clones only, with some absent. D and trimming were read from the DNA, whereas the V and J calls and clone size are those reported in that table. The sample contains 200,000 to 300,000 clones, 88% of which appear only once. The TCR originated in a man in his 60s who had recovered from COVID-19. Material: peripheral blood. The chain has TRBV5-1 and TRBJ2-5; 14 bases fit TRBD2. The CDR3 loop reads CASSPGGLAGVETQYF. CDR3 sequence (DNA): TGCGCCAGCAGCCCGGGGGGACTAGCGGGGGTTGAGACCCAGTACTTC.